This T cell receptor (beta chain) was sequenced during a study of tumor-infiltrating lymphocytes in localized non-small cell lung cancer (dated by TCRdb to the early 2020s). General notes on the study: Several histologies were represented in the cohort, which also included both smokers and never-smokers as well as patients whose samples were collected after neoadjuvant chemotherapy. Resected tumor tissue and uninvolved lung tissue described as non-adjacent to the tumor were contributed by each patient, with both tissues obtained from the same patient. Flow cytometry, multiplex immunofluorescence, RNA-seq, exome sequencing and proteomics were applied to the same patients as TCR sequencing, which was one of several integrated assays. In total, the ICON cohort consisted of more than 120 surgical patients with localized non-small cell lung cancer who had their tumors resected. A total of 55 or so patients were included in the paired tumor versus uninvolved lung comparison of immunoSEQ T-cell fraction. The full study reports these points: Assay coverage varied across patients depending on available tissue quantity, so only a subset of the cohort had TCR sequencing. Recurrence-free survival showed no association with tumor T-cell fraction from TCR sequencing (p = 0.61). TCRbeta sequencing supported higher T cell infiltration in tumors than in uninvolved lung tissue, consistent with immunofluorescence CD3 counts. Because different pieces of the same tissue were used for different assays, technical variation could not be separated from intratumor heterogeneity. The TCR-derived T-cell fraction showed no difference between the flow cytometry-defined immunotypes IM1 (good prognosis) and IM2 (poor prognosis).

The T-cell fraction in tumor and uninvolved lung tissue was obtained from TCR sequencing using the immunoSEQ assay. The study's processing was this. For survival analysis, patients were split into high (upper tertile) and low (lower two tertiles) T-cell fraction groups and compared by log-rank test. Paired tumor versus uninvolved lung differences in T-cell fraction were tested with a signed-rank test. TCRdb obtained this table from immuneACCESS and retained in-frame rearrangements with V and J assigned. These tables miss some clones; where compared with another copy, unresolved V genes account for less than half of the shortfall, and the remainder is unexplained. V and J calls and clone size are copied from that table; D and trimming were computed from the DNA. A total of 13,000 or so clones appear in this sample, less than 85% of them only once. About 12% of the sample goes to the ten largest clones.

Enrollment in ICON was initiated in the first half of 2016, and the last patient was enrolled in 2018. Fresh tumor and matched uninvolved tissue for in-depth immune analyses, including TCR sequencing, were collected from a subcohort of around 73 patients. DNA isolated from bulk tissue, without cell sorting, was used for TCR sequencing. As to this clone: The antigen it binds to is not known. Qualities for individual bases were not recorded, and no much larger clone is one base off.

The receptor's source is a human donor with non-small cell lung cancer. Sequenced material: lung tumor tissue.

The DNA reads TGTGCCAGCAGCTTTGGGACAGGGAGGCAAGAGACCCAGTACTTC. Its protein product is CASSFGTGRQETQYF. The chain is assembled from TRBV5-8 and TRBJ2-5; 9 middle bases align to TRBD1. CDR1 and CDR2, per the germline V gene, are SGHTS and YDEGEE. Taken from cysteine to phenylalanine, the CDR3 has 15 residues. The read is trimmed to its CDR3 DNA, 45 bases read in frame from base 1. Unmatched junction bases come to 4, with V trimmed by 2 bases and J by 2 bases.